Given below is one T cell receptor beta chain in context. This entry belongs to a study of control samples from healthy donors and cancer patients. The CDR3 is made up of 15 amino acids. Only in-frame clones appear in the TCRdb table, and some are missing; sequencing was by immunoSEQ multiplex PCR. Of about 34,000 clones listed, 85% to 90% are singletons. The sequence was collected from a woman aged 40 to 50 with lung cancer. The sample consisted of PBMCs. The genes are TRBV21-1 and TRBJ2-7; TRBD2 is taken as the D call from the table, unchecked against the DNA. TRBV21-1 is described as a pseudogene. In DNA form, the CDR3 reads TGTGCCAGCAGCAAAGCGGCGGATTTCTCCTACGAGCAGTACTTC. Amino acids: CASSKAADFSYEQYF.